Listed below are T cell receptor beta chains from one sample, sequenced in a study of blood T cells in healthy people across ages. TCRdb re-called the 5' RACE reads with MiXCR, one entry per CDR3 protein. This repertoire shows approximately 850,000 distinct CDR3 sequences, 44% found once; its top ten account for under 20%. The sequenced material came from blood. Receptor source: a man aged 60 to 75 in good health. The CDR3 runs from the conserved cysteine through the conserved F or W.

TRBV20-1	TRBJ2-7	CSAARELHSYEQYF
TRBV6-5	TRBJ2-7	CASSYRRNYEQYF
TRBV20-1	TRBJ1-4	CSARGQSVMKRLFF
TRBV18	TRBJ2-1	CASPSGHSSEQFF
TRBV6-2/TRBV6-3	TRBJ2-5	CASRLSSGETQYF
TRBV12-3/TRBV12-4	TRBJ1-1	CASSTVGVTEAFF
TRBV6-2/TRBV6-3	TRBJ2-5	CASSYPGLAAAWTQYF
TRBV28	TRBJ2-2	CASSSPGLRKSGELFF
TRBV6-2/TRBV6-3	TRBJ1-6	CASSPSGGRVNNSPLHF
TRBV5-5	TRBJ2-7	CASSLYFGQNIIYEQYF
TRBV20-1	TRBJ2-3	CSARGGTGDSDTQYF
TRBV6-2/TRBV6-3	TRBJ2-1	CASSGTGRGNEQFF
TRBV5-1	TRBJ2-4	CASSSLTGGGQNIQYF
TRBV5-1	TRBJ2-3	CASSLLAGVATDTQYF
TRBV20-1	TRBJ1-1	CSARTGPEAFF
TRBV7-9	TRBJ2-7	CASSPRDGPFAYEQYF
TRBV4-1	TRBJ1-5	CASSQEPELSNQPQHF
TRBV5-6	TRBJ1-1	CASSLGVQNTEAFF
TRBV10-3	TRBJ2-1	CAISAGTSGGFEQFF
TRBV4-3	TRBJ1-2	CASSQRDTTNYGYTF
TRBV29-1	TRBJ2-3	CSVTPDSTDTQYF
TRBV18	TRBJ2-5	CASSPGVRGNEQYF
TRBV9	TRBJ1-4	CASSVAPGMGEKLFF
TRBV6-5	TRBJ2-1	CASSKDRGLNNEQFF
TRBV27	TRBJ2-2	CASSLSYRLRQITNTGELFF
TRBV4-1	TRBJ2-1	CASSDSMSAEYNEQFF
TRBV6-2/TRBV6-3	TRBJ1-4	CASSYSMGRKLFF
TRBV28	TRBJ1-5	CASSPTARPQHF